These 14 T cell receptor beta chains were sequenced from one sample in a study of blood T cell repertoires in COVID-19. TCRdb's table, derived via immunoSEQ multiplex PCR, lists solely in-frame clones and lacks some. The sample yields 75,000 to 95,000 clones, around 67% seen once. The specimen was peripheral blood. The receptors were sampled from a man in his 70s with COVID-19, enrolled during active disease.

The CDR3 region is CASSLEPRRNEQFF. The CDR3 DNA is TGTGCCAGCAGCTTAGAACCTAGAAGAAATGAGCAGTTCTTC. The chain joins TRBV11-2 to TRBJ2-1, with D hard to call. With 0 bases removed from V and 7 bases from J, the gap between germline ends came to 10 bases. The CDR3 extends over 14 amino acids. Germline V gene sequence: CDR1 SGHAT, CDR2 FQNNGV.

The chain employs TRBV18 and TRBJ1-1, with 7 bases identical to TRBD1. The CDR3 spans 14 residues. Germline lookup yields CDR1 KGHSH and CDR2 LQKENI. V gave up 6 bases and J gave up 4 bases; unmatched junction bases: 8. DNA for the CDR3: TGTGCCAGCTCTCCCGACAGGGCTTTCACTGAAGCTTTCTTT. Its translation is CASSPDRAFTEAFF.

This chain uses TRBV28 with TRBJ2-7; TRBD1 matches 7 bases. The CDR3 contains 16 residues. V was clipped by 5 bases and J by 6 bases; unmatched bases: 16. Germline-derived CDR1 and CDR2 are MDHEN and SYDVKM. DNA of the CDR3: TGTGCCAGCAGTCCTACCCCGGACAGGCTGAGCGGCGAGCAGTACTTC. Protein product: CASSPTPDRLSGEQYF.

In its sample, this clone was seen a few times. This sample includes further DNA sequences coding for the same CDR3. V gene TRBV7-2 combines with J gene TRBJ1-6; 7 positions agree with TRBD1. Germline CDR1 SGHTA, CDR2 FQGNSA. V lost 5 bases and J lost 10; bases outside the gene matches: 11. The CDR3 contains 15 residues. The DNA of the CDR3 is TGTGCCAGCAGCATCACAGGGGTGGCGAGGTCACCCCTCCACTTT. This encodes CASSITGVARSPLHF. Drawing the rest from reference TRBV7-2 and TRBJ1-6, the complete variable domain is GAGVSQSPSNKVTEKGKDVELRCDPISGHTALYWYRQSLGQGLEFLIYFQGNSAPDKSGLPSDRFSAERTGGSVSTLTIQRTQQEDSAVYLCASSITGVARSPLHFGNGTRLTVT.

J is TRBJ1-1 and V is TRBV19, with D unclear. V dropped 3 bases and J dropped 0 bases, with 8 bases sitting between them. This CDR3 has 14 amino acids. Germline values: CDR1 LNHDA, CDR2 SQIVND (reference sequence). CDR3: CASSMGQVNTEAFF. In DNA form, the CDR3 reads TGTGCCAGTAGTATGGGTCAGGTGAACACTGAAGCTTTCTTT.

The gene calls are TRBV7-2 and TRBJ2-1; TRBD1 aligns across 10 bases. Per germline, CDR1 SGHTA and CDR2 FQGNSA. V gave up 6 bases and J gave up 2 bases; unmatched junction bases: 4. The CDR3 runs to 15 residues. The CDR3 reads CASRPDRGPYNEQFF. Here the CDR3 DNA reads TGTGCCAGCAGACCTGACAGGGGGCCCTACAATGAGCAGTTCTTC.

This clone was observed a single time. This chain uses TRBV3-1 (or the pseudogene TRBV3-2) with TRBJ2-7, with TRBD2 matching over 8 bases. This CDR3 has 13 amino acids. Germline-derived CDR1 and CDR2 are LGHDT and YNNKEL (reference sequence). V lost 6 bases, J lost 5 bases, and 6 bases stayed unmatched. CDR3 sequence: CASRVAGSNEQYF. DNA for the CDR3: TGTGCCAGCAGGGTAGCGGGATCTAACGAGCAGTACTTC.

The chain carries TRBV15 and TRBJ1-5, with D unresolved. This CDR3 has 16 amino acids. V was shortened by 3 bases and J by 6 bases, with 18 bases between the two germline ends. The germline V gene encodes CDR1 LNHNV and CDR2 YYDKDF (reference sequence). CDR3 sequence reads: CATSSRKATDLQPQHF. In DNA form, the CDR3 reads TGTGCCACCAGCAGCAGAAAGGCGACTGATCTTCAGCCCCAGCATTTT. The variable domain in full, completed from reference TRBV15 and TRBJ1-5, reads DAMVIQNPRYQVTQFGKPVTLSCSQTLNHNVMYWYQQKSSQAPKLLFHYYDKDFNNEADTPDNFQSRRPNTSFCFLDIRSPGLGDTAMYLCATSSRKATDLQPQHFGDGTRLSIL.

The rearrangement uses TRBV19 and TRBJ2-7; the match to TRBD1 covers 8 bases. V gave up 7 bases and J gave up 2 bases; unmatched junction bases: 7. CDR1 is LNHDA and CDR2 is SQIVND in the germline V gene (reference sequence). The length of the CDR3 is 14 residues. The CDR3 sequence: CASNSGTGTYEQYF. DNA for the CDR3: TGTGCCAGTAACTCCGGGACAGGCACCTACGAGCAGTACTTC.

As DNA, the CDR3 is TGTGCCAGCAGCTTAAACAGAATTATGAACACTGAAGCTTTCTTT. Amino acid sequence: CASSLNRIMNTEAFF. The gene calls are TRBV7-2 and TRBJ1-1, with unresolved D. The V gene's germline CDR1 is SGHTA and CDR2 FQGNSA. The CDR3 is 15 residues long. The germline V and J ends were trimmed by 2 bases and 0 bases, with 10 bases remaining between them. The entire variable domain, with the rest obtained from reference TRBV7-2 and TRBJ1-1, is as follows: GAGVSQSPSNKVTEKGKDVELRCDPISGHTALYWYRQSLGQGLEFLIYFQGNSAPDKSGLPSDRFSAERTGGSVSTLTIQRTQQEDSAVYLCASSLNRIMNTEAFFGQGTRLTVV.

The CDR3 region is CASSSWGVNTEAFF. CDR3 bases: TGTGCCAGCAGCTCCTGGGGGGTGAACACTGAAGCTTTCTTT. The J gene is TRBJ1-1, the V gene TRBV27; TRBD1 is a possible D gene (5 bases). The CDR3 sequence is 14 residues long. CDR1 and CDR2 from the germline V gene are MNHEY and SMNVEV (reference sequence). V was trimmed by 6 bases and J by 0 bases, leaving 11 bases between them.

This sequence joins TRBV9 and TRBJ2-2; a weak D match, TRBD2 (6 bases). V lost 0 bases and J lost 8, with 14 bases in between. The CDR3 is made up of 15 amino acids. Germline CDR1 reads SGDLS; CDR2 reads YYNGEE. The CDR3 DNA reads TGTGCCAGCAGCGTAGTAGCGGCCCTCGGTGGGGAGCTGTTTTTT. It yields the protein CASSVVAALGGELFF.

V gene TRBV9 combines with J gene TRBJ1-1; 8 bases line up with TRBD1. The V gene end was trimmed by 1 base and the J gene end by 2 bases; junction bases not matched to a gene: 7. CDR3 length equals 16 residues. CDR1 is SGDLS and CDR2 is YYNGEE in the germline V gene. The CDR3 DNA reads as TGTGCCAGCAGCGTATCCACCCAGGGGGCTAACACTGAAGCTTTCTTT. This gives the protein CASSVSTQGANTEAFF.

This clone was detected only a few times. V and J are TRBV6-2 or TRBV6-3 and TRBJ1-1, with a tentative D call TRBD1 (5 bases). Trimming cost V 2 bases and J 12 bases, with 13 bases left between them. This CDR3 is 12 amino acids long. Germline V gene data show CDR1 as MNHEY and CDR2 as SVGEGT. The CDR3 nucleotides are TGTGCCAGCAGTTACCCGCAAGACAGTCCTTTCTTT. It encodes CASSYPQDSPFF.